One and the same sample provided the 9 T cell receptor beta chains below, sequenced in a study of blood T cell repertoires in COVID-19. Libraries were prepared by immunoSEQ multiplex PCR; TCRdb keeps only in-frame clonotypes and omits some of them. This repertoire shows fewer than 300,000 clones, around 82% found once; its top ten account for approximately 9%. The material sequenced was peripheral blood. The receptor source for this set is a human donor in a cohort sampled during active COVID-19.

This clone has more than one count but fewer than ten. The rearrangement joins TRBV7-9 to TRBJ1-2; TRBD1 aligns across 9 bases. CDR1 is SEHNR, CDR2 FQNEAQ, per germline (reference sequence). The CDR3 runs to 15 residues. J gave up 0 bases and V 5 bases, and 4 bases lay outside the gene matches. The CDR3 spells CASSAWDRANYGYTF. CDR3 sequence (DNA): TGTGCCAGCAGCGCGTGGGACAGGGCTAACTATGGCTACACCTTC.

This rearrangement joins TRBV5-1 to TRBJ1-1; 7 bases agree with TRBD1. CDR3 length equals 14 residues. The J segment lost 9 bases and the V segment lost 1 base, leaving 9 bases of the junction unmatched. From germline, CDR1 is SGHRS and CDR2 YFSETQ. As DNA, the CDR3 is TGCGCCAGCAGCTTGACACAGGGGACGGCCAAAGCTTTCTTT. It yields the protein CASSLTQGTAKAFF.

This clone occurred once. This specimen includes other DNA sequences encoding the same CDR3. The chain recombines TRBV6-2 or TRBV6-3 with TRBJ2-2; D is uncertain. Germline V gene sequence: CDR1 MNHEY, CDR2 SVGEGT. The CDR3 extends over 13 amino acids. V was clipped by 2 bases and J by 4 bases, with 5 bases between them. Here the CDR3 reads CASSYRGTGELFF. CDR3 coding DNA: TGTGCCAGCAGTTACAGAGGCACCGGGGAGCTGTTTTTT.

This clone has only one observation. The chain links TRBV24-1 to TRBJ2-5, with D perhaps matching TRBD1 (5 bases). V was pared by 3 bases and J by 1 base, with 11 bases between. Looked up from germline, CDR1 is KGHDR and CDR2 is SFDVKD. The CDR3 consists of 15 residues. The CDR3 sequence is CATSDPRQSQETQYF. The CDR3 DNA sequence: TGTGCCACCAGTGATCCGAGACAGAGCCAAGAGACCCAGTACTTC.

The V and J genes are TRBV18 and TRBJ1-4; 7 positions agree with TRBD1. Germline CDR1 and CDR2: KGHSH and LQKENI. CDR3 length equals 15 residues. Trimming removed 3 bases from V and 2 bases from J; junction bases left unmatched: 3. The CDR3 spells CASSPRGGTNEKLFF. The CDR3 coding sequence is TGTGCCAGCTCACCCCGAGGGGGCACTAATGAAAAACTGTTTTTT.

The rearrangement links TRBV6-2 or TRBV6-3 to TRBJ2-3, with 8 bases lining up with TRBD2. V was clipped by 2 bases and J by 2 bases; unmatched bases: 3. The germline V gene has CDR1 MNHEY and CDR2 SVGEGT. CDR3 length equals 15 residues. This CDR3 reads CASSYSGGYTDTQYF. For the CDR3, the DNA is TGTGCCAGCAGTTACAGCGGGGGCTACACAGATACGCAGTATTTT.

The V and J genes are TRBV20-1 and TRBJ2-7; TRBD2 matches 11 bases. Per the germline V gene, CDR1 is DFQATT and CDR2 is SNEGSKA (reference sequence). The V and J ends lost 3 bases and 2 bases, in that order; junction bases with no gene match: 3. The CDR3 consists of 14 residues. CDR3 residues: CSASSSGGTYEQYF. CDR3 bases: TGCAGTGCTAGTTCTAGCGGGGGGACCTACGAGCAGTACTTC.

CDR3 coding DNA: TGTGCCAGCAGTTTTGGAGGGACAGGAGTATACGAGCAGTACTTC. As protein: CASSFGGTGVYEQYF. This sequence joins TRBV28 and TRBJ2-7; 8 bases are a match to TRBD1. Germline CDR1 MDHEN, CDR2 SYDVKM. Unmatched junction bases numbered 8, after V lost 3 bases and J lost 4 bases. This CDR3 has 15 amino acids.

The genes are TRBV7-9 and TRBJ2-1, with D tentatively TRBD2 (5 bases). There are 16 residues in the CDR3. Trimming took off 6 bases at V and 9 bases at J, with 24 bases between the two ends. CDR1 is SEHNR and CDR2 is FQNEAQ in the germline V gene (reference sequence). CDR3 DNA sequence: TGTGCCAGCAGGTATACTATAGTGAGCGGTTCGGCTGAGCAGTTCTTC. This translates into CASRYTIVSGSAEQFF.